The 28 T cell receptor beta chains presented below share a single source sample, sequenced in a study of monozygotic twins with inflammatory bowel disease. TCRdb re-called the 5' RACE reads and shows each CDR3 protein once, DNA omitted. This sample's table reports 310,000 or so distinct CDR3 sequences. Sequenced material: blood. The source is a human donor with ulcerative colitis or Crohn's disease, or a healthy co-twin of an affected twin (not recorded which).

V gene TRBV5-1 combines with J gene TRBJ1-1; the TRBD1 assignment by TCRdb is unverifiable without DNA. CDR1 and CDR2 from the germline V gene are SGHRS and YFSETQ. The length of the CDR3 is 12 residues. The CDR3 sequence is CASSNDRAEAFF. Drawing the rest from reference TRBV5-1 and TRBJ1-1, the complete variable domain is KAGVTQTPRYLIKTRGQQVTLSCSPISGHRSVSWYQQTPGQGLQFLFEYFSETQRNKGNFPGRFSGRQFSNSRSEMNVSTLELGDSALYLCASSNDRAEAFFGQGTRLTVV.

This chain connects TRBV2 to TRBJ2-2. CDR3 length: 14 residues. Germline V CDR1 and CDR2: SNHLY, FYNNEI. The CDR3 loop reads CASLRSASTGELFF. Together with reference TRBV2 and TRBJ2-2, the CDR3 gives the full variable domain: EPEVTQTPSHQVTQMGQEVILRCVPISNHLYFYWYRQILGQKVEFLVSFYNNEISEKSEIFDDQFSVERPDGSNFTLKIRSTKLEDSAMYFCASLRSASTGELFFGEGSRLTVL.

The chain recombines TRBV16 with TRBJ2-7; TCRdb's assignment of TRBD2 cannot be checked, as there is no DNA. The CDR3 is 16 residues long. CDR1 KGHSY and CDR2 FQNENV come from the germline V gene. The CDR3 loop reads CASSHGGGKSSYEQYF.

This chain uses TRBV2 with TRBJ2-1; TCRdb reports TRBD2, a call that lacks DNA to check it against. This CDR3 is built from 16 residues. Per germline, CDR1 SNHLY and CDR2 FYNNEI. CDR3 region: CASSGSAGTSSNEQFF.

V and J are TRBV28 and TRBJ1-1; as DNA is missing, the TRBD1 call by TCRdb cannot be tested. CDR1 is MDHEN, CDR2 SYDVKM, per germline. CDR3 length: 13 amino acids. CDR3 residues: CASRGRGLSEAFF.

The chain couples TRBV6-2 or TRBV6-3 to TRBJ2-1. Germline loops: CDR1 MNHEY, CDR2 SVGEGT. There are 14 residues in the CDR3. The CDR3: CASSFRQAEDEQFF.

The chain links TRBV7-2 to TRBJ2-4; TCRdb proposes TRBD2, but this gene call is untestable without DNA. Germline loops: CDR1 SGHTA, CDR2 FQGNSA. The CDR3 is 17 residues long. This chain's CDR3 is CASSHGGAVLAKNIQYF. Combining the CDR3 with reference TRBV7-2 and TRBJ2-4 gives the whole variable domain GAGVSQSPSNKVTEKGKDVELRCDPISGHTALYWYRQSLGQGLEFLIYFQGNSAPDKSGLPSDRFSAERTGGSVSTLTIQRTQQEDSAVYLCASSHGGAVLAKNIQYFGAGTRLSVL.

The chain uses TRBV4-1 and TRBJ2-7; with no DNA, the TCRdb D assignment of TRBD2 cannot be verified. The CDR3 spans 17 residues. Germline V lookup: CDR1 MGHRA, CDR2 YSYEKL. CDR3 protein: CASSLFPSDRFSYEQYF.

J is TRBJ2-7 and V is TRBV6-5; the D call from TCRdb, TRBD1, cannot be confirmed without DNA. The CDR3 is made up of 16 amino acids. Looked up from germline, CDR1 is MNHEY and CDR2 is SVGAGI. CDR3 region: CASSYRAPGQGSEQYF.

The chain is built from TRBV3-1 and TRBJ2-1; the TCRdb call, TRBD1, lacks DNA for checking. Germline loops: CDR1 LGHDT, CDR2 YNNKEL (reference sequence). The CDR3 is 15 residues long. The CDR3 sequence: CASSQDRGPHNEQFF.

The CDR3 sequence: CASSAYDYEQYF. V and J are TRBV5-1 and TRBJ2-7. The CDR3 is 12 amino acids. Germline V lookup: CDR1 SGHRS, CDR2 YFSETQ.

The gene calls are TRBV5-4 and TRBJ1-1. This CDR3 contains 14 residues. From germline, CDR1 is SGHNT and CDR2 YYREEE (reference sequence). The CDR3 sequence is CASSLTGSGTEAFF.

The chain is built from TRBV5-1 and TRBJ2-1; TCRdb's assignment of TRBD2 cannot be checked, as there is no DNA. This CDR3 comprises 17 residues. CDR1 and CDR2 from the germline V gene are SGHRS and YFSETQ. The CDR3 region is CASSLEVAGGSYNEQFF. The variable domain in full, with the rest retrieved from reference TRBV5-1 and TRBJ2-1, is KAGVTQTPRYLIKTRGQQVTLSCSPISGHRSVSWYQQTPGQGLQFLFEYFSETQRNKGNFPGRFSGRQFSNSRSEMNVSTLELGDSALYLCASSLEVAGGSYNEQFFGPGTRLTVL.

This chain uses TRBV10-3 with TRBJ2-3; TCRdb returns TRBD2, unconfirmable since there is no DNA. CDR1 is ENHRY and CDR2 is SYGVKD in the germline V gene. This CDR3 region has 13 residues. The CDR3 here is CAIRPSGTDTQYF.

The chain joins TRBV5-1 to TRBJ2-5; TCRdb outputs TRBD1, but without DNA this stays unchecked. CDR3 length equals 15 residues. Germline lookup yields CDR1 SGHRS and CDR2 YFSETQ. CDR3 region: CASSLDPGTEETQYF.

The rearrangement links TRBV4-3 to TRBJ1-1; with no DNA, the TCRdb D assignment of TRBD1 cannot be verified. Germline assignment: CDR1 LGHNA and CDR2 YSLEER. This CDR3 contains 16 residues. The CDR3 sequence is CASSQDAKTRGTEAFF.

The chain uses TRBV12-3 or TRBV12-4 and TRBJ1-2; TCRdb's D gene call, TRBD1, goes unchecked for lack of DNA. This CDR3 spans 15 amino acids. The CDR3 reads CASRLTGGRDYGYTF.

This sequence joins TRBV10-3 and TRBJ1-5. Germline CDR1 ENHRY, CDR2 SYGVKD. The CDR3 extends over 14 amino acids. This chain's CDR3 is CAISERGGNQPQHF.

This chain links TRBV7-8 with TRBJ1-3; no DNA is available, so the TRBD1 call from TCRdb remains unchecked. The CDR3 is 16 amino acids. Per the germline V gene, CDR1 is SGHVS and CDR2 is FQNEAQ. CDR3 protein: CASSSRTGSSGNTIYF.

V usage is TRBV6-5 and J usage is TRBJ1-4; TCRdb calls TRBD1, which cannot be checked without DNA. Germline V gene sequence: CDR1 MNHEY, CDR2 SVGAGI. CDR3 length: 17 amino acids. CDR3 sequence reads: CASSYGTGTGRSGKLFF.

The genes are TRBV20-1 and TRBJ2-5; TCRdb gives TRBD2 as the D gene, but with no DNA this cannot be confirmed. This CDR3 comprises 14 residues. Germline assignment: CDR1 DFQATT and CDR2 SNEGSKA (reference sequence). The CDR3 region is CSAATSGIKETQYF.

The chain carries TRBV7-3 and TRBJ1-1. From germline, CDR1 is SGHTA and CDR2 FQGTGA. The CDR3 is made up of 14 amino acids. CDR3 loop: CASSLTRGNTEAFF.

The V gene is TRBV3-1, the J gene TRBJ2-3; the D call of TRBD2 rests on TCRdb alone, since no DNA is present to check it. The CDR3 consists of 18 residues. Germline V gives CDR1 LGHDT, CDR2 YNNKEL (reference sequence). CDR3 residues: CASSQDWGVLAGTDTQYF.

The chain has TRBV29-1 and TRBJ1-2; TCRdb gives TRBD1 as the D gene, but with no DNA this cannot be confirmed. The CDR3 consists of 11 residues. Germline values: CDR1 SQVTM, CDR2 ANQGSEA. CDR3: CSVGPWGGYTF.

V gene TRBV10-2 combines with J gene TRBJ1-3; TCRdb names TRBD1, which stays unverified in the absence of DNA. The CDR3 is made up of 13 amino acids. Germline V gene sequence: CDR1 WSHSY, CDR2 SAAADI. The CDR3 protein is CASIRPEGNTIYF.

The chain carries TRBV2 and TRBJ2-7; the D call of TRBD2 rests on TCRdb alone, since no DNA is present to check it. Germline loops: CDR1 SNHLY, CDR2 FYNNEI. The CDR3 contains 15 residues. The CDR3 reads CASSDLGEGRYEQYF.

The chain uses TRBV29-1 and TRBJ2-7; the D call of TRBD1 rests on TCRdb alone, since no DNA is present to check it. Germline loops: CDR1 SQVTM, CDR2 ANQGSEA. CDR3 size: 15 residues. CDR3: CSVERTGGSSYEQYF.

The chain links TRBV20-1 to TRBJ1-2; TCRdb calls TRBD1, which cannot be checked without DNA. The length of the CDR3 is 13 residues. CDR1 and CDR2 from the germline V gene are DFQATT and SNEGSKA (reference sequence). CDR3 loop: CSAKATVEYGYTF.